Shown below are 6 T cell receptor beta chains from a single sample sequenced in a study of blood T cell repertoires in COVID-19. TCRdb keeps only in-frame clones here, not all; method: immunoSEQ multiplex PCR. The sample holds 170,000 or so clones, around 87% seen once. Sequencing was done on a sample of peripheral blood. The receptors derive from a man aged 55 to 70 with COVID-19, enrolled during active disease.

DNA of the CDR3: TGTGCCAGCAGCTTGGGGGACAGGGGTAATGAAAAACTGTTTTTT. Translated: CASSLGDRGNEKLFF. The chain recombines TRBV7-9 with TRBJ1-4, with 10 bases lining up with TRBD1. V lost 3 bases, J lost 4 bases, and 2 bases stayed unmatched. CDR1 and CDR2 from the germline V gene are SEHNR and FQNEAQ (reference sequence). The CDR3 runs to 15 residues.

J is TRBJ2-7 and V is TRBV19, with TRBD2 matching 8 bases. The V segment lost 7 bases and the J segment 2 bases; nucleotides outside the gene matches: 13. From germline, CDR1 is LNHDA and CDR2 SQIVND (reference sequence). The CDR3 contains 16 residues. Written as DNA, the CDR3 is TGTGCCAGTAAATCGGGGGGGATGGGGCCTCCCTACGAGCAGTACTTC. Amino acids: CASKSGGMGPPYEQYF.

The chain has TRBV7-2 and TRBJ1-2; D gene ambiguous. V shed 1 base and J shed 6 bases, with 3 bases lying between them. The germline V gene has CDR1 SGHTA and CDR2 FQGNSA. This CDR3 is 11 amino acids long. In nucleotides, the CDR3 is TGTGCCAGCAGCTTAGGGCATGGCTACACCTTC. It specifies CASSLGHGYTF.

The chain links TRBV10-3 to TRBJ2-3, with D maybe TRBD2 (6 bases). The ends were cut back, 6 bases at V and 5 bases at J, with 9 bases in the middle. The CDR3 loop spans 12 amino acids. Germline V gene sequence: CDR1 ENHRY, CDR2 SYGVKD. The chain's CDR3 is CAIRGGGDTQYF. In nucleotides, the CDR3 is TGTGCCATCAGGGGAGGCGGAGATACGCAGTATTTT.

This clone is a singleton in its sample. This chain joins TRBV6-1 and TRBJ2-2; 9 nucleotides agree with TRBD2. Germline CDR1 is MNHNS and CDR2 is SASEGT. V trimming: 4 bases; J trimming: 6 bases; junction bases outside the gene matches: 9. This CDR3 comprises 16 residues. The CDR3 is CASSAASGINPGELFF. The DNA of the CDR3 is TGTGCCAGCAGTGCGGCTAGCGGGATAAACCCCGGGGAGCTGTTTTTT.

J is TRBJ1-1 and V is TRBV29-1; TRBD1 aligns across 7 bases. Germline CDR1 reads SQVTM; CDR2 reads ANQGSEA. The CDR3 is made up of 12 amino acids. V trimming: 5 bases; J trimming: 4 bases; junction bases outside the gene matches: 4. The CDR3 loop is CSVYSGGTEAFF. DNA for the CDR3: TGCAGCGTTTATTCAGGGGGCACTGAAGCTTTCTTT.